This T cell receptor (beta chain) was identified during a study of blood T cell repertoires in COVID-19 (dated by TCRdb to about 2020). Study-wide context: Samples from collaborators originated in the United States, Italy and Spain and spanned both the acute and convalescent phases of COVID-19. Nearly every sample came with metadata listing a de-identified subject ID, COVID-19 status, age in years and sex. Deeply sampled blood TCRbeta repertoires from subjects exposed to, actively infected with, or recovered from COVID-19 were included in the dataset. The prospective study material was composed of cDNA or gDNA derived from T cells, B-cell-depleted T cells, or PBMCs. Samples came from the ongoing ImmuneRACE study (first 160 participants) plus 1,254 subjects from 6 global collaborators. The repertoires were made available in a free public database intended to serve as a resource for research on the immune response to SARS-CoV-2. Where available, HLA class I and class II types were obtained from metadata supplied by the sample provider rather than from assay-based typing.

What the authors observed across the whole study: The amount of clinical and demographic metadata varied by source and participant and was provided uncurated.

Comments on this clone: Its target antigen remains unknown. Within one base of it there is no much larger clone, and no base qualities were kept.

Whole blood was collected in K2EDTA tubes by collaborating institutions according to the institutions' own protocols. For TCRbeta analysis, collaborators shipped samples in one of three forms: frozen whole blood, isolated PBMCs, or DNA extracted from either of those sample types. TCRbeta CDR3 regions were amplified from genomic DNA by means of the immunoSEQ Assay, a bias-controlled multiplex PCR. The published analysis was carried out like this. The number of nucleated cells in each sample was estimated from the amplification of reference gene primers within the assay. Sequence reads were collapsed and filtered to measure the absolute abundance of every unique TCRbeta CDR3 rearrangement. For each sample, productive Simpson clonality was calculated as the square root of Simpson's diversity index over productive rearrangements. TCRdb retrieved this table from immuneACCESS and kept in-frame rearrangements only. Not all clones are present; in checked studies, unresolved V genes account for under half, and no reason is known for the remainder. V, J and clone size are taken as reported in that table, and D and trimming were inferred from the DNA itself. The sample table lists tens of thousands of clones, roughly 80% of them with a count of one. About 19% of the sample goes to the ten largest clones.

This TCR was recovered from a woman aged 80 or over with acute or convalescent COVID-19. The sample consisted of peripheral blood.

The CDR3 reads as follows: CASSQRGGFFYNEQFF. The DNA sequence follows: TGTGCCAGTAGCCAACGAGGGGGTTTCTTCTACAATGAGCAGTTCTTC. The rearranged segments are TRBV19 and TRBJ2-1; perhaps TRBD1 is the D gene, with 6 bases matching. In the germline V gene (reference sequence), CDR1 corresponds to LNHDA and CDR2 to SQIVND. The V and J ends are trimmed by 6 bases and 3 bases, leaving 18 bases between them. The CDR3 starts with the cysteine, ends with the phenylalanine, and has 16 residues. The retained sequence is limited to the CDR3, 48 bases, with the frame set at the first base.